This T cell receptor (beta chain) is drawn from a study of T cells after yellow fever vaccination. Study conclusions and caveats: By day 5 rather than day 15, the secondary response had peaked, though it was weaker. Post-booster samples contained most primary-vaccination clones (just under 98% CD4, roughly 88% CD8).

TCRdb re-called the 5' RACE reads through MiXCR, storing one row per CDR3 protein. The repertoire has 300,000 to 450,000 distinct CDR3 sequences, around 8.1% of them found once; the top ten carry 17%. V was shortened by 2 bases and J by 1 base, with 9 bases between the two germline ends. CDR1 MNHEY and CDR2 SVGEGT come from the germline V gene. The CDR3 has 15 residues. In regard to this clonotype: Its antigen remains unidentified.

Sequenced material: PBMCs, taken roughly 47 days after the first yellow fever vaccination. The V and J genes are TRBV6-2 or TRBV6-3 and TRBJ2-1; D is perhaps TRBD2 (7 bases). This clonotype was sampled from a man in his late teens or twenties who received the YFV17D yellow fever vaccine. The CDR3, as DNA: TGTGCCAGCAGTTACGGGGGGGCTTCCTACAATGAGCAGTTCTTC. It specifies CASSYGGASYNEQFF.